This T cell receptor (beta chain) was identified during a study of beta chain features in type 1 diabetes. Expressed TCRB transcripts were sequenced because the isolated RNA had all been reverse transcribed beforehand. The assay was immunoSEQ multiplex PCR, and TCRdb's table has in-frame clones only and misses some. The sample records a few hundred thousand clones, about 30% being singletons. The CDR3 sequence is 16 residues long. Germline V gives CDR1 SGHRS, CDR2 YFSETQ. The junction had 8 bases not matched to a gene; V was cut back by 4 bases and J by 5 bases. Blood was collected once per donor into heparin, averaging approximately 0.12 L.

The sequenced sample was central memory CD4+ T cells from blood. This chain connects TRBV5-1 to TRBJ2-1; 11 positions match TRBD2. This TCR was sampled from a man aged 25-45 years in good health. The CDR3 region has the DNA TGCGCCAGCAGCAGGACCCCACTAGCGGGGGACAATGAGCAGTTCTTC. Its protein is CASSRTPLAGDNEQFF.